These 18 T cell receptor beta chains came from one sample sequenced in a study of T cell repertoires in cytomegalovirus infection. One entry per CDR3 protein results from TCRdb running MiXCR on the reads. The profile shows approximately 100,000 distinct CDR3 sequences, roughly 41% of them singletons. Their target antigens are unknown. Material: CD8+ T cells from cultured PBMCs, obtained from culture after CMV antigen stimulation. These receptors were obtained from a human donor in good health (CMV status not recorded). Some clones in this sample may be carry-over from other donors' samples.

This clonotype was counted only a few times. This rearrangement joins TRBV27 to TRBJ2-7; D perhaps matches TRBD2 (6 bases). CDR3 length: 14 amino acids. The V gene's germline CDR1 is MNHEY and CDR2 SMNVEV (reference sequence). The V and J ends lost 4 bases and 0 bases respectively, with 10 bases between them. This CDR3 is CASSSDGSSYEQYF. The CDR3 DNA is TGTGCCAGCAGTTCCGACGGGAGCTCCTACGAGCAGTACTTC.

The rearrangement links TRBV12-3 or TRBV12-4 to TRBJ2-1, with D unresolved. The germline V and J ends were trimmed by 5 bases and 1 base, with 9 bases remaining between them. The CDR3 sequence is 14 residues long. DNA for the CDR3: TGTGCCAGCAGTCCTGACGCTTCCTACAATGAGCAGTTCTTC. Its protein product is CASSPDASYNEQFF.

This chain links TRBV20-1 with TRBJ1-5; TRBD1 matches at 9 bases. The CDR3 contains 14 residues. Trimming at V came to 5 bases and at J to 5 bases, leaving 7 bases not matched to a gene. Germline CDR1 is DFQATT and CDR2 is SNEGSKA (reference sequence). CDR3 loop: CSASGQGKDQPQHF. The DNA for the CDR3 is TGCAGTGCTTCTGGACAGGGGAAAGATCAGCCCCAGCATTTT.

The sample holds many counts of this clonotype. The CDR3 DNA is TGTGCCAGCAGCTTTGATTCTACCACAGGGGTAGAAGGCTACACCTTC. It codes for CASSFDSTTGVEGYTF. This chain joins TRBV7-9 and TRBJ1-2; 7 nucleotides match TRBD1. From germline, CDR1 is SEHNR and CDR2 FQNEAQ (reference sequence). The J segment lost 8 bases and the V segment lost 3 bases, leaving 15 bases of the junction unmatched. The CDR3 is 16 residues long.

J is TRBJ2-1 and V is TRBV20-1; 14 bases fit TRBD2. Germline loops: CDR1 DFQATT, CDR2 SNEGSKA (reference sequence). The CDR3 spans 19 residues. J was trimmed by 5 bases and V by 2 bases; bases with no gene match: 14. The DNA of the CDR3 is TGCAGTGCTAGAATCAGGGGACTAGCGGGGGACCCCGGCGACAATGAGCAGTTCTTC. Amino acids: CSARIRGLAGDPGDNEQFF.

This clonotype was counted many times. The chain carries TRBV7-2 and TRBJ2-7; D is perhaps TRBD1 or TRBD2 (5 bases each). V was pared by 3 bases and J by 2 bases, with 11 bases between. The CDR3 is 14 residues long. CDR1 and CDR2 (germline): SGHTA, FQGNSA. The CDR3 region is CASSFGTAAYEQYF. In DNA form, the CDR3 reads TGTGCCAGCAGCTTCGGGACGGCAGCCTACGAGCAGTACTTC.

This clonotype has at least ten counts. DNA of the CDR3: TGTGCCAGCAGCTTAGCGGGACGGCCTGGCTCTGGAAACACCATATATTTT. Translation gives CASSLAGRPGSGNTIYF. J is TRBJ1-3 and V is TRBV7-6, with D tentatively TRBD1 (5 bases). CDR1 is SGHVS, CDR2 FNYEAQ, per germline. The CDR3 runs 17 residues. With 0 bases removed from V and 0 bases from J, the gap between germline ends came to 12 bases.

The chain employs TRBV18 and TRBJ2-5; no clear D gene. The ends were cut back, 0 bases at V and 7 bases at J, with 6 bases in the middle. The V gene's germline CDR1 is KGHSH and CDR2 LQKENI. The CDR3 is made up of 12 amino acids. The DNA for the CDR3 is TGTGCCAGCTCACCACCAACCGGGACCCAGTACTTC. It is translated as CASSPPTGTQYF.

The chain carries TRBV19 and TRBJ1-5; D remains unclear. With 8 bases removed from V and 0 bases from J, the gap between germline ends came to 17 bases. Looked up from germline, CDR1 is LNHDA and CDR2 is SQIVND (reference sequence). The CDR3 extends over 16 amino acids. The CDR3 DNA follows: TGTGCCAGTGCCCCCGGCCACCCATATAGCAATCAGCCCCAGCATTTT. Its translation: CASAPGHPYSNQPQHF.

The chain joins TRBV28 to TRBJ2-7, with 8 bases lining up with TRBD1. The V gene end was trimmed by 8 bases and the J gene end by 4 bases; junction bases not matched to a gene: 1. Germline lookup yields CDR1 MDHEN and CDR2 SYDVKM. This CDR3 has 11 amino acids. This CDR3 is CASDRGYEQYF. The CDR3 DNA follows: TGTGCCAGCGACAGGGGTTACGAGCAGTACTTC. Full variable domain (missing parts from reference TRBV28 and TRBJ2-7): DVKVTQSSRYLVKRTGEKVFLECVQDMDHENMFWYRQDPGLGLRLIYFSYDVKMKEKGDIPEGYSVSREKKERFSLILESASTNQTSMYLCASDRGYEQYFGPGTRLTVT.

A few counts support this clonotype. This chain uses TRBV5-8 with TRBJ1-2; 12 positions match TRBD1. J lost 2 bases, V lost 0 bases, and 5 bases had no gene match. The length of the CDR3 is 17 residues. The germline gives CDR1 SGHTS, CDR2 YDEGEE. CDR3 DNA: TGTGCCAGCAGCTTGGGGGGACAGGGGGCGTCAAACTATGGCTACACCTTC. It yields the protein CASSLGGQGASNYGYTF.

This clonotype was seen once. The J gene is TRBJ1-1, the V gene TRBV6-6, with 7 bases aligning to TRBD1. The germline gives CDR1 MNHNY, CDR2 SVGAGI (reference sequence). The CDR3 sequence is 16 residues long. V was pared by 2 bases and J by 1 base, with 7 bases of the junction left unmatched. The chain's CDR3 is CASSYGGRGSNTEAFF. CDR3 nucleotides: TGTGCCAGCAGTTACGGGGGCAGGGGGTCGAACACTGAAGCTTTCTTT.

The CDR3 is CASSDGLGTDTQYF. The CDR3 DNA reads as TGTGCCAGCAGTGACGGGCTAGGAACAGATACGCAGTATTTT. This chain joins TRBV6-4 and TRBJ2-3, with D unclear. Germline CDR1 is MRHNA and CDR2 is SNTAGT. The CDR3 totals 14 residues. With 2 bases removed from V and 3 bases from J, the gap between germline ends came to 9 bases.

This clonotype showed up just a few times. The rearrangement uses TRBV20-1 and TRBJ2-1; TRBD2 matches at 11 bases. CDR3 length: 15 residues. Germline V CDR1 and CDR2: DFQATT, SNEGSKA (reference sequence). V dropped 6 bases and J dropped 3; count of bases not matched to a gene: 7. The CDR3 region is CSASGLADLYNEQFF. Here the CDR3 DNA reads TGCAGTGCGTCGGGACTAGCGGACCTCTACAATGAGCAGTTCTTC.

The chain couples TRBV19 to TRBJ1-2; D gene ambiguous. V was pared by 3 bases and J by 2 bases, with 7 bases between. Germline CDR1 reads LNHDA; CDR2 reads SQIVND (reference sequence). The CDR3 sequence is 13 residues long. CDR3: CASSMYGNYGYTF. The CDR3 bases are TGTGCCAGTAGTATGTACGGAAACTATGGCTACACCTTC.

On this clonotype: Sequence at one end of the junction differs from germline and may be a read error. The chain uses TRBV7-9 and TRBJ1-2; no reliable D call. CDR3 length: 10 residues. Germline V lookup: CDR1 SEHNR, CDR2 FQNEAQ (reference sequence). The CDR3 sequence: CASSLTVWDF. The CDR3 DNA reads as TGTGCCAGCAGCTTAACCGTCTGGGACTTC.

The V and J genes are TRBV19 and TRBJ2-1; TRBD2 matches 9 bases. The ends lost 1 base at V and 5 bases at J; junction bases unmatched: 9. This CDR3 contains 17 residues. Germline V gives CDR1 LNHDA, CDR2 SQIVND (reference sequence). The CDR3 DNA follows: TGTGCCAGTAGTATAGGGACCGCGGGGGGGGCGAACAATGAGCAGTTCTTC. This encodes CASSIGTAGGANNEQFF.

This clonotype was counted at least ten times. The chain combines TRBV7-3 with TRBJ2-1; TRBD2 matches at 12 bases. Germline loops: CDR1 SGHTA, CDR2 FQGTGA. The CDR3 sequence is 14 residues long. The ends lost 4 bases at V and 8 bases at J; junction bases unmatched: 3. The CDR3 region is CASSSSGGAYEQFF. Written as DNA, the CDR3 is TGTGCCAGCAGCTCTAGCGGGGGGGCCTATGAGCAGTTCTTC. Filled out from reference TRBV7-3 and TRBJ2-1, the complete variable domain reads GAGVSQTPSNKVTEKGKYVELRCDPISGHTALYWYRQSLGQGPEFLIYFQGTGAADDSGLPNDRFFAVRPEGSVSTLKIQRTERGDSAVYLCASSSSGGAYEQFFGPGTRLTVL.